The present entry profiles one T cell receptor beta chain with its context. The CDR3 has 16 residues. Germline values: CDR1 MNHEY, CDR2 SMNVEV (reference sequence). V gave up 5 bases and J gave up 5 bases, with 22 bases separating them. The data are from a study of sequential checkpoint blockade in melanoma. Study-wide context: Both treatment sequences were followed by maintenance nivolumab.

Using immunoSEQ multiplex PCR, the repertoire was profiled, and TCRdb retains in-frame clones only, with some absent. This table holds thousands of clones, under 95% found once. Indicated treatment: randomized to nivolumab then ipilimumab (arm A) or the reverse (arm B). From thawed PBMCs, live CD3+CD8+ cells negative for CD19 and CD56 were sorted. This sample comprised CD8+ T cells sorted from blood (inferred from file names), obtained from a patient given nivolumab and ipilimumab in sequence. The rearrangement uses TRBV27 and TRBJ2-7, with a tentative D call TRBD1 (5 bases). The TCR sequence derives from a human donor with melanoma. The CDR3: CASSPGKITLVHEQYF. The CDR3 DNA is TGTGCCAGCAGTCCAGGGAAAATCACTCTCGTTCACGAGCAGTACTTC.